One and the same sample provided the 5 T cell receptor beta chains below, sequenced in a study of T-cell reconstitution after alpha-beta-depleted transplantation in children. This sample's TCRbeta library carried unique molecular identifier barcodes. TCRdb called the PCR reads again in MiXCR, with one record for every CDR3 protein. The sample records 95,000 to 120,000 distinct CDR3 sequences, almost 6.5% being singletons. The sample here was PBMCs, mostly from graft donor cells, taken 360 days after TCRalphabeta/CD19-depleted stem cell transplant. The source is a male patient between 2 and 10 years old who had a stem cell transplant for acute lymphoblastic leukemia, so the T cells may come from the graft donor.

At least ten counts were recorded for this clonotype. The gene calls are TRBV7-8 and TRBJ1-5, with D perhaps matching TRBD1 (6 bases). Trimming stripped 5 bases from V and 9 bases from J, with 20 bases between. Germline loops: CDR1 SGHVS, CDR2 FQNEAQ. The CDR3 sequence is 15 residues long. The CDR3 sequence is CASSGARTAGGPQHF. The CDR3 DNA follows: TGTGCCAGCAGCGGGGCACGGACAGCGGGAGGGCCCCAGCATTTT.

This clonotype was recorded many times. V and J are TRBV6-5 and TRBJ2-7; 9 bases agree with TRBD1. The ends lost 2 bases at V and 3 bases at J; junction bases unmatched: 2. This CDR3 spans 14 amino acids. Germline loops: CDR1 MNHEY, CDR2 SVGAGI. CDR3 sequence: CASSYGTGLYEQYF. For the CDR3, the DNA is TGTGCCAGCAGTTACGGGACAGGGCTCTACGAGCAGTACTTC.

Ten or more counts support this clonotype. V is TRBV20-1 and J is TRBJ2-7, with 7 nucleotides matching TRBD1. With V trimmed by 0 bases and J by 0 bases, 5 bases remained unmatched. The length of the CDR3 is 15 residues. The germline CDR1 and CDR2 sequences are DFQATT and SNEGSKA (reference sequence). CDR3 DNA: TGCAGTGCTAGAGACCTCCGACAGGGCTCCTACGAGCAGTACTTC. Its translation: CSARDLRQGSYEQYF.

This clonotype was observed a handful of times. V gene TRBV6-5 combines with J gene TRBJ2-3, with D possibly TRBD2 on 5 matching bases. CDR3 length equals 14 residues. Trimming left V 4 bases short and J 2 bases short, with 10 bases between. Per the germline V gene, CDR1 is MNHEY and CDR2 is SVGAGI. The CDR3 nucleotides read TGTGCCAGCAGTTTGGGAGCAGACACAGATACGCAGTATTTT. This translates into CASSLGADTDTQYF.

There are many counts of this clonotype. V gene TRBV7-8 combines with J gene TRBJ1-2; D unclear. The CDR3 is 12 amino acids. Trimming removed 5 bases from V and 9 bases from J, with 13 bases in between. The V gene's germline CDR1 is SGHVS and CDR2 FQNEAQ. In DNA, the CDR3 is TGTGCCAGCAGCCAACCCCTGGGGAGCTACACCTTC. Translation: CASSQPLGSYTF.